A few counts support the clone carrying this T cell receptor beta chain. What it binds is not known. Time point noted: newly diagnosed GD, antithyroid drugs for less than 3 months. With RNA extracted from PBMCs as input, the TCR library was made. The data derive from a study of regulatory T cells in long-lasting Graves disease. V shed 1 base and J shed 4 bases, with 16 bases lying between them. CDR3 size: 16 residues. Germline V lookup: CDR1 SGHDN, CDR2 FVKESK. General study points: Persistent Graves' patients showed a TCR diversity that was lower than that of newly diagnosed ones.

iRepertoire HTBI primers and Arm-PCR of CDR3 regions built TCR beta libraries. TCRdb analysed the multiplex PCR reads with MiXCR anew, one entry per CDR3 protein. Among 350,000 to 500,000 distinct CDR3 sequences listed, 15% to 20% were seen once. This sample was shared with a second study, whose subject was T cells in Graves' hyperthyroidism and ophthalmopathy. Turning to that study: HTBI primers drove first-round RT-PCR of the TCR CDR3.

The chain couples TRBV14 to TRBJ1-2, with a tentative D call TRBD1 (5 bases). This clonotype was obtained from a woman aged 25 to 39 with Graves disease. The starting material was peripheral blood mononuclear cells (PBMCs), obtained at new diagnosis, from a patient treated with antithyroid drugs. The CDR3 DNA reads TGTGCCAGCAGCCAAGTTCAGGGTTCCCCCGCCTATGGCTACACCTTC. Encoded protein: CASSQVQGSPAYGYTF.